This T cell receptor beta chain was captured by sequencing in a study of blood T cells in healthy people across ages. At the level of the study: Per every two T cells, about one barcoded beta molecule was captured by template switching. Study outcomes and limitations: The study regarded diversity estimates from one million T cells as underestimates.

The CDR3 is 13 amino acids. V gave up 9 bases and J gave up 3 bases; unmatched junction bases: 4. Germline lookup yields CDR1 KGHDR and CDR2 SFDVKD. It was with a sample-barcoded 5' primer and a J-beta primer mix that a second PCR of roughly 7 to 11 cycles was run. With 12 random nucleotides, a template-switch adaptor tagged each individual cDNA molecule. In TCRdb, the 5' RACE reads were re-called with MiXCR into one record per CDR3 protein. The sample carries about 600,000 distinct CDR3 sequences, around half recorded once. Note on this clonotype: Its target is unknown.

This chain connects TRBV24-1 to TRBJ2-1, with 7 positions matching TRBD1. Sequencing was carried out using blood. This TCR derives from a man at least 80 years old in good health. The chain's CDR3 is CATGRQGYNEQFF. CDR3 in DNA: TGTGCCACCGGTCGACAGGGCTACAATGAGCAGTTCTTC.